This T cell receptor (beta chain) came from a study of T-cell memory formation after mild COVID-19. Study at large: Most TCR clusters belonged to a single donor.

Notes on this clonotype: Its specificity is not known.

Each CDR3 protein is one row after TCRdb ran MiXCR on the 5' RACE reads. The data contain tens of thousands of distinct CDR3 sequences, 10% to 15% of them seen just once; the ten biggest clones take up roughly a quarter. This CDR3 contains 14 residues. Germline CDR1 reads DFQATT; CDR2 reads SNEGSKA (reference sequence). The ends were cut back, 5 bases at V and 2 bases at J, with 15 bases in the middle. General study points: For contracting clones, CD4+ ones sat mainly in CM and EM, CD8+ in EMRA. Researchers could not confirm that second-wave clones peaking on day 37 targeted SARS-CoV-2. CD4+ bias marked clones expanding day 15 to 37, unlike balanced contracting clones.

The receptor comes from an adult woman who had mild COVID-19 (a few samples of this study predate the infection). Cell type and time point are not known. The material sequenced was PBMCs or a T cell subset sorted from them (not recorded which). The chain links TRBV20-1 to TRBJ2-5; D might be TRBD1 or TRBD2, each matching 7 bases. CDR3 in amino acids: CSAPRGREQETQYF. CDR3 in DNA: TGCAGTGCTCCGAGGGGGCGGGAGCAAGAGACCCAGTACTTC.